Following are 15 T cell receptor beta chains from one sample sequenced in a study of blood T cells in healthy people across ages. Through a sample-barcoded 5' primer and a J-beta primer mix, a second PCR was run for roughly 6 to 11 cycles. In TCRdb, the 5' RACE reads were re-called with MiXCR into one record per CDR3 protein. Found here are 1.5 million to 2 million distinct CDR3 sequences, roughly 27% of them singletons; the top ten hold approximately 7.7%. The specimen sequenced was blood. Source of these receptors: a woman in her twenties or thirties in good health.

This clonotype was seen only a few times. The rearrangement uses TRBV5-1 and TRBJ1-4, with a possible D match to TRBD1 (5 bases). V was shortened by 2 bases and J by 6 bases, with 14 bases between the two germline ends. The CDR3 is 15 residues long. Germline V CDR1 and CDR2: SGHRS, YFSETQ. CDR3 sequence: CASSFDGTEDEKLFF. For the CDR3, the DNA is TGCGCCAGCAGCTTCGACGGGACGGAGGATGAAAAACTGTTTTTT.

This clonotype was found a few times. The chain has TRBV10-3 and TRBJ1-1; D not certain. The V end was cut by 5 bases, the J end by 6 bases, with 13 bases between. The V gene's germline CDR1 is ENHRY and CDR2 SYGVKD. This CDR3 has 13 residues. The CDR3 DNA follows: TGTGCCATCAGTCGAACCGGGGTCCCTGAAGCTTTCTTT. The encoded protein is CAISRTGVPEAFF.

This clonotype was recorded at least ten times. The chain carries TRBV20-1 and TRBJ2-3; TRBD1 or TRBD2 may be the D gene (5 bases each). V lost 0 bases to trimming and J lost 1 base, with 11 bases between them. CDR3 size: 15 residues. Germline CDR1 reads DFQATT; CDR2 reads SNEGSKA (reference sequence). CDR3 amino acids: CSARDPGLGTDTQYF. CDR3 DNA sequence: TGCAGTGCTAGAGATCCGGGGCTCGGCACAGATACGCAGTATTTT.

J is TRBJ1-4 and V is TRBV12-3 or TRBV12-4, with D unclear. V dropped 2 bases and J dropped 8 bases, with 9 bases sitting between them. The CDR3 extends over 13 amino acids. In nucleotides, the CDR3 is TGTGCCAGCAGTTTAACCACGGGGGAAAAACTGTTTTTT. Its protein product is CASSLTTGEKLFF.

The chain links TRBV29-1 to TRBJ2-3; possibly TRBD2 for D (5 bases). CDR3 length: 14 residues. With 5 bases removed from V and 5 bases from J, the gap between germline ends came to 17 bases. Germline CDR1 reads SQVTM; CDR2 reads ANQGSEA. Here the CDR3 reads CSVLVSGSGDTQYF. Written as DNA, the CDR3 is TGCAGCGTTCTGGTTTCGGGGAGCGGAGATACGCAGTATTTT.

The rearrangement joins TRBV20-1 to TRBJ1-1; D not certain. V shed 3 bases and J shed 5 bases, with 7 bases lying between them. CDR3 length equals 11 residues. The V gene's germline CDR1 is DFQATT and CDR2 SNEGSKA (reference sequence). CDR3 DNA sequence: TGCAGTGCTAGGACTCAGACTGAAGCTTTCTTT. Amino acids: CSARTQTEAFF.

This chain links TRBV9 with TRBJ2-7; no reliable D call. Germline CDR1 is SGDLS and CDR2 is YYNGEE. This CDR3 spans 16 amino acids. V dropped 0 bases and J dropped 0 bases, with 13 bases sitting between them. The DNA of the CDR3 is TGTGCCAGCAGCGTAGGACGATCCCTGAACTCCTACGAGCAGTACTTC. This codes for CASSVGRSLNSYEQYF. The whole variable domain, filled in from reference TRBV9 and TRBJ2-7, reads DSGVTQTPKHLITATGQRVTLRCSPRSGDLSVYWYQQSLDQGLQFLIQYYNGEERAKGNILERFSAQQFPDLHSELNLSSLELGDSALYFCASSVGRSLNSYEQYFGPGTRLTVT.

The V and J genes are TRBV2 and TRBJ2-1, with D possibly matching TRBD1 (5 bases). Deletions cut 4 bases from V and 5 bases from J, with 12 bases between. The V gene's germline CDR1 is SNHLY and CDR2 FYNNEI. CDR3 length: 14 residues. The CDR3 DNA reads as TGTGCCAGCAGTGCCGGAAGGGGCAACAATGAGCAGTTCTTC. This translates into CASSAGRGNNEQFF.

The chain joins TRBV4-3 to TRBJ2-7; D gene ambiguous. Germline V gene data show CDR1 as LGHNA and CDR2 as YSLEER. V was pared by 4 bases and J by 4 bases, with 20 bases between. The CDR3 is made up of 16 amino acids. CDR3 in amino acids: CASSPDWTRNLYEQYF. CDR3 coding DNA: TGCGCCAGCAGCCCCGATTGGACCCGGAATCTGTACGAGCAGTACTTC.

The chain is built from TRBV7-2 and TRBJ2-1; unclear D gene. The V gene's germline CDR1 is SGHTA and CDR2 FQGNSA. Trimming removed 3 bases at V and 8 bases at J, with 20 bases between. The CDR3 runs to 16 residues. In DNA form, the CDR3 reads TGTGCCAGCAGCTTGGCCCGTTCTTCTTATGGGGATGAGCAGTTCTTC. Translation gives CASSLARSSYGDEQFF.

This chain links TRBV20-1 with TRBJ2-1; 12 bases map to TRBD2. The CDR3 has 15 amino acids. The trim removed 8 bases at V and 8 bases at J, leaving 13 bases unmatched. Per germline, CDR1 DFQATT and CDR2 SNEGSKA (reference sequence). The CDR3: CSPRGASGRAHEQFF. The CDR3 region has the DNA TGCAGTCCGAGGGGAGCTAGCGGGAGGGCCCATGAGCAGTTCTTC.

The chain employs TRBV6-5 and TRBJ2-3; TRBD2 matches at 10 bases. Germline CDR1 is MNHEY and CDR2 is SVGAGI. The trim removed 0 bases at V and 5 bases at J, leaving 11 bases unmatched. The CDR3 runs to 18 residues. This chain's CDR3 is CASSYSSGGLAGVDTQYF. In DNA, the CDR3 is TGTGCCAGCAGTTACTCTTCAGGGGGGCTAGCGGGGGTAGATACGCAGTATTTT.

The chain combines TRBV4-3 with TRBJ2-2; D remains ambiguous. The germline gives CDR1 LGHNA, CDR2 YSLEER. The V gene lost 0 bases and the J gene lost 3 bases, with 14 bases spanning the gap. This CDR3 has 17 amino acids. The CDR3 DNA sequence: TGCGCCAGCAGCCAAGATCCTTGGTCGGCAGACACCGGGGAGCTGTTTTTT. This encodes CASSQDPWSADTGELFF.

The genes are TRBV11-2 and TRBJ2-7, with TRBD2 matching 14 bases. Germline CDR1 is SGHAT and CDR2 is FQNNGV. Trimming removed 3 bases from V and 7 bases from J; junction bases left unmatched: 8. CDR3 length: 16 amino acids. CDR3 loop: CASSFPTGLAGDEQYF. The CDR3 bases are TGTGCCAGCAGCTTTCCCACGGGACTAGCGGGGGATGAGCAGTACTTC.

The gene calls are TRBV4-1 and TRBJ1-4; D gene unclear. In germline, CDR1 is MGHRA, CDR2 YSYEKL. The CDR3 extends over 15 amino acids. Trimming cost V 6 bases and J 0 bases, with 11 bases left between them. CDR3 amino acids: CASRRTDSTNEKLFF. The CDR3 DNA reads TGCGCCAGCAGGCGGACCGATTCAACTAATGAAAAACTGTTTTTT.